This TCR beta chain was sequenced for a study of tumor-infiltrating lymphocytes in primary liver carcinoma. Overall study results and limits: In tumor-adjacent and tumor-blood pairs, overlap was lower than in tumor region pairs. With p = 0.039, the top-250-clone fraction in tumors significantly exceeded that in blood.

A note on this clonotype: What it binds is unknown. A junction end diverges from the germline sequence, so it may reflect a read error.

The roughly 18-32 mg bulk tissue piece was not sorted before simultaneous RNA and DNA extraction. Patients underwent surgical resection for primary liver carcinoma. CDR3 length: 15 residues. Priming with a constant-region primer yielded TCR beta cDNA from about 510 ng total RNA. Three nested multiplex PCR rounds, a slightly modified ARM-PCR method, built the TCR beta libraries. TRBV1-TRBV30 forward primers and a C-beta reverse primer were used in the first two PCR rounds, which each ran for approximately 11 cycles. Each CDR3 protein is one row after TCRdb ran MiXCR on the multiplex PCR reads. The sample holds about 120,000 distinct CDR3 sequences; under 70% are singletons and the top ten take 8.1%.

This TCR derives from a woman aged 60-75 years with primary liver carcinoma and hepatitis B virus infection. The material sequenced was tumor-adjacent normal liver tissue. This chain links TRBV12-3 or TRBV12-4 with TRBJ2-5; TRBD2 might be the D (6 bases). The CDR3 spells CASMEGMGRAKTQYF. As DNA, the CDR3 is TGTGCCAGCATGGAGGGGATGGGCAGGGCTAAGACCCAGTACTTT.